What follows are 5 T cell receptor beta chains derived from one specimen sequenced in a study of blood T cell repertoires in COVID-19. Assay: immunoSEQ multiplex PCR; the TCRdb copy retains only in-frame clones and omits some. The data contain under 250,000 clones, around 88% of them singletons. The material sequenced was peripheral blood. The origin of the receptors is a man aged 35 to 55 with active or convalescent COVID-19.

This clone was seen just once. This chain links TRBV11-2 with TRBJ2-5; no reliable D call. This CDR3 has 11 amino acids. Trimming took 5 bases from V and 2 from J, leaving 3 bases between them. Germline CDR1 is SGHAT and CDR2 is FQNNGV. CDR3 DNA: TGTGCCAGCAGCCCTCAAGAGACCCAGTACTTC. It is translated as CASSPQETQYF. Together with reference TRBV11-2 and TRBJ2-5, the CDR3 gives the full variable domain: EAGVAQSPRYKIIEKRQSVAFWCNPISGHATLYWYQQILGQGPKLLIQFQNNGVVDDSQLPKDRFSAERLKGVDSTLKIQPAKLEDSAVYLCASSPQETQYFGPGTRLLVL.

The CDR3 here is CASSYVADTQYF. In nucleotides, the CDR3 is TGTGCCAGCAGTTACGTAGCGGATACGCAGTATTTT. V is TRBV3-1 (or the pseudogene TRBV3-2) and J is TRBJ2-3, with D tentatively TRBD2 (5 bases). Trimming removed 6 bases from V and 6 bases from J, with 10 bases in between. The germline V gene has CDR1 LGHDT and CDR2 YNNKEL (reference sequence). This CDR3 has 12 amino acids.

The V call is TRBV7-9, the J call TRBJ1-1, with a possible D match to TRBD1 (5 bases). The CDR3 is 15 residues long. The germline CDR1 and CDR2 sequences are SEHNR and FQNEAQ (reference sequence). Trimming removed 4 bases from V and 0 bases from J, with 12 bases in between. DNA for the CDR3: TGTGCCAGCAGCTCCGGGTGGGGCTTGAACACTGAAGCTTTCTTT. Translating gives CASSSGWGLNTEAFF.

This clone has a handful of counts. The CDR3 spells CAWGGQGSLYSTEAFF. The CDR3 nucleotides are TGTGCCTGGGGGGGACAGGGGAGTTTGTATAGCACTGAAGCTTTCTTT. The V gene is TRBV30, the J gene TRBJ1-1; TRBD1 aligns across 10 bases. The J segment lost 4 bases and the V segment lost 5 bases, leaving 13 bases of the junction unmatched. The CDR3 extends over 16 amino acids. Germline V gene data show CDR1 as GTSNPN and CDR2 as SVGIG (reference sequence).

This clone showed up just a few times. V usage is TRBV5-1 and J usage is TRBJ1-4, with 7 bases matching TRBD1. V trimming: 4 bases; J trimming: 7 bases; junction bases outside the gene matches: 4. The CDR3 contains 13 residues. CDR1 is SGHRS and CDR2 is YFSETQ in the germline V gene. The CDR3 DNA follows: TGCGCCAGCAGCGAGGGACAGCCTGAAAAACTGTTTTTT. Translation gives CASSEGQPEKLFF.